A selection of T cell receptor beta chains follows, all from one sample in a study of T cells in Graves' hyperthyroidism and ophthalmopathy. Using its own MiXCR run on the multiplex PCR reads, TCRdb lists one record per CDR3 protein. The data hold fewer than 550,000 distinct CDR3 sequences, with approximately 14% observed a single time. Specimen: blood. These receptor sequences come from a woman aged 18-29 years with Graves' hyperthyroidism. The CDR3 runs from the conserved cysteine through the conserved F or W. The order of the fields is J gene, D gene, clone size, V gene, CDR3 protein, CDR3 DNA. A D gene is named only where the DNA matches it firmly. The size field is filled for only some rows; it gives once, few, many or a size class.

J gene: TRBJ2-5
D gene: -
clone size: many
V gene: TRBV11-2
CDR3 protein: CASSLTYRGTGGETQYF
CDR3 DNA: TGTGCCAGCAGCTTAACCTACCGGGGCACAGGAGGGGAGACCCAGTACTTC

J gene: TRBJ2-5
D gene: TRBD2
clone size: many
V gene: TRBV7-6
CDR3 protein: CASSLVAGGQEAQYF
CDR3 DNA: TGTGCCAGCAGCTTAGTTGCGGGGGGACAAGAGGCCCAGTACTTC

J gene: TRBJ1-6
D gene: -
clone size: -
V gene: TRBV2
CDR3 protein: CASQGGTTNSPLHF
CDR3 DNA: TGTGCCAGCCAGGGAGGGACAACCAATTCACCCCTCCACTTT

J gene: TRBJ1-1
D gene: -
clone size: many
V gene: TRBV12-3/TRBV12-4
CDR3 protein: CASSLDAGRAFF
CDR3 DNA: TGTGCCAGCAGTTTAGACGCAGGACGCGCTTTCTTT

J gene: TRBJ2-2
D gene: -
clone size: few
V gene: TRBV2
CDR3 protein: CASSAGSRSGELFF
CDR3 DNA: TGTGCCAGCAGTGCCGGGTCCCGGAGCGGGGAGCTGTTTTTT

J gene: TRBJ2-1
D gene: TRBD2
clone size: many
V gene: TRBV3-1
CDR3 protein: CASSQENRLAGAGEQFF
CDR3 DNA: TGTGCCAGCAGCCAAGAGAATAGACTAGCGGGAGCAGGTGAGCAGTTCTTC

J gene: TRBJ2-5
D gene: TRBD1
clone size: -
V gene: TRBV29-1
CDR3 protein: CSGGTGGKETQYF
CDR3 DNA: TGCAGCGGGGGGACAGGGGGGAAAGAGACCCAGTACTTC

J gene: TRBJ1-4
D gene: -
clone size: many
V gene: TRBV6-1
CDR3 protein: CASRIDTFDEKLFF
CDR3 DNA: TGTGCCAGCAGAATAGACACCTTCGATGAAAAACTGTTTTTT

J gene: TRBJ2-7
D gene: -
clone size: -
V gene: TRBV4-2
CDR3 protein: CASSQDLSGSSYEQYF
CDR3 DNA: TGTGCCAGCAGCCAAGATCTGAGCGGAAGCTCCTACGAGCAGTACTTC

J gene: TRBJ2-4
D gene: -
clone size: many
V gene: TRBV20-1
CDR3 protein: CSARDPRPMGSIIQYF
CDR3 DNA: TGCAGTGCTAGAGATCCCAGGCCCATGGGTAGCATTATTCAGTACTTC

J gene: TRBJ2-3
D gene: TRBD2
clone size: -
V gene: TRBV7-3
CDR3 protein: CASSSGTSGGAATDTQYF
CDR3 DNA: TGTGCCAGCAGCTCCGGGACTAGCGGGGGGGCCGCCACAGATACGCAGTATTTT

J gene: TRBJ1-5
D gene: TRBD1
clone size: many
V gene: TRBV20-1
CDR3 protein: CSASGTANNQPQHF
CDR3 DNA: TGCAGTGCCAGTGGGACAGCGAACAATCAGCCCCAGCATTTT

J gene: TRBJ2-3
D gene: -
clone size: -
V gene: TRBV19
CDR3 protein: CANPTPPTDTQYF
CDR3 DNA: TGTGCCAACCCTACCCCCCCCACAGATACGCAGTATTTT

J gene: TRBJ1-2
D gene: -
clone size: -
V gene: TRBV7-9
CDR3 protein: CAGSLDWASPSGYTF
CDR3 DNA: TGTGCCGGCAGCTTAGATTGGGCCTCACCGTCGGGCTACACCTTC

J gene: TRBJ2-5
D gene: -
clone size: -
V gene: TRBV5-6
CDR3 protein: CASSLAEGYQETQYF
CDR3 DNA: TGTGCCAGCAGCTTGGCCGAAGGGTACCAAGAGACCCAGTACTTC

J gene: TRBJ1-4
D gene: -
clone size: many
V gene: TRBV5-1
CDR3 protein: CASSFGGPANEKLFF
CDR3 DNA: TGCGCCAGCAGCTTTGGGGGGCCTGCTAATGAAAAACTGTTTTTT

J gene: TRBJ2-7
D gene: -
clone size: -
V gene: TRBV24-1
CDR3 protein: CATSESGWPYEQYF
CDR3 DNA: TGTGCCACCAGTGAATCAGGGTGGCCCTACGAGCAGTACTTC

J gene: TRBJ2-7
D gene: -
clone size: many
V gene: TRBV27
CDR3 protein: CASSSDGTPLGEQYF
CDR3 DNA: TGTGCCAGCAGTTCCGATGGGACGCCTCTCGGCGAGCAGTACTTC

J gene: TRBJ2-6
D gene: -
clone size: few
V gene: TRBV20-1
CDR3 protein: CSAIKGASGANVLTF
CDR3 DNA: TGCAGTGCCATTAAAGGGGCCTCTGGGGCCAACGTCCTGACTTTC

J gene: TRBJ2-7
D gene: -
clone size: few
V gene: TRBV12-3/TRBV12-4
CDR3 protein: CASSPEAGRSYEQYF
CDR3 DNA: TGTGCCAGCAGCCCCGAGGCAGGGCGATCCTACGAGCAGTACTTC

J gene: TRBJ1-5
D gene: -
clone size: -
V gene: TRBV2
CDR3 protein: CASTKEGSRNQPQHF
CDR3 DNA: TGTGCCAGCACTAAAGAGGGGTCGCGCAATCAGCCCCAGCATTTT

J gene: TRBJ2-1
D gene: TRBD2
clone size: -
V gene: TRBV6-1
CDR3 protein: CASSKETSGRDEQFF
CDR3 DNA: TGTGCCAGCAGTAAGGAGACTAGCGGGAGGGATGAGCAGTTCTTC

J gene: TRBJ1-1
D gene: -
clone size: many
V gene: TRBV4-3
CDR3 protein: CASSQEQWNTEAFF
CDR3 DNA: TGCGCCAGCAGCCAAGAACAGTGGAACACTGAAGCTTTCTTT

J gene: TRBJ2-4
D gene: TRBD1
clone size: -
V gene: TRBV12-3/TRBV12-4
CDR3 protein: CASTSPQGGNIQYF
CDR3 DNA: TGTGCCAGCACGTCTCCACAGGGGGGAAACATTCAGTACTTC

J gene: TRBJ1-4
D gene: -
clone size: few
V gene: TRBV6-5
CDR3 protein: CASSYRRANEKLFF
CDR3 DNA: TGTGCCAGCAGTTACCGACGAGCTAATGAAAAACTGTTTTTT

J gene: TRBJ2-1
D gene: -
clone size: few
V gene: TRBV15
CDR3 protein: CATSRDPSNEQFF
CDR3 DNA: TGTGCCACCAGCAGAGATCCTTCTAATGAGCAGTTCTTC

J gene: TRBJ2-5
D gene: -
clone size: -
V gene: TRBV7-2
CDR3 protein: CASSLVRGPLQETQYF
CDR3 DNA: TGTGCCAGCAGCTTAGTCCGGGGGCCTCTTCAAGAGACCCAGTACTTC

J gene: TRBJ2-7
D gene: TRBD1
clone size: few
V gene: TRBV2
CDR3 protein: CASNRQGGYEQYF
CDR3 DNA: TGTGCCAGCAATCGACAGGGCGGTTACGAGCAGTACTTC

J gene: TRBJ1-5
D gene: -
clone size: many
V gene: TRBV6-2/TRBV6-3
CDR3 protein: CASSYPGRSNQPQHF
CDR3 DNA: TGTGCCAGCAGTTACCCGGGCCGTAGCAATCAGCCCCAGCATTTT

J gene: TRBJ1-2
D gene: -
clone size: -
V gene: TRBV20-1
CDR3 protein: CSARDTGTAYGYTF
CDR3 DNA: TGCAGTGCTAGAGACACAGGAACAGCCTATGGCTACACCTTC

J gene: TRBJ1-1
D gene: -
clone size: many
V gene: TRBV20-1
CDR3 protein: CSASLERLQEAFF
CDR3 DNA: TGCAGTGCCAGCCTGGAGCGTTTACAAGAAGCTTTCTTT

J gene: TRBJ1-5
D gene: -
clone size: -
V gene: TRBV5-6
CDR3 protein: CASSRLYSNQPQHF
CDR3 DNA: TGTGCCAGCAGCCGTTTATATAGCAATCAGCCCCAGCATTTT

J gene: TRBJ2-3
D gene: -
clone size: -
V gene: TRBV19
CDR3 protein: CATKGLKITDTQYF
CDR3 DNA: TGTGCCACCAAAGGACTCAAAATCACAGATACGCAGTATTTT

J gene: TRBJ1-1
D gene: TRBD1
clone size: -
V gene: TRBV6-5
CDR3 protein: CASSYEQGAGTEAFF
CDR3 DNA: TGTGCCAGCAGTTACGAACAGGGGGCCGGGACTGAAGCTTTCTTT

J gene: TRBJ1-5
D gene: TRBD1
clone size: -
V gene: TRBV20-1
CDR3 protein: CSAYDRERISRGYSNQPQHF
CDR3 DNA: TGCAGTGCATATGACAGGGAGAGGATCTCCCGGGGGTATAGCAATCAGCCCCAGCATTTT

J gene: TRBJ1-2
D gene: TRBD1
clone size: many
V gene: TRBV7-2
CDR3 protein: CASSSDRGPNGYTF
CDR3 DNA: TGTGCCAGCAGCTCGGACAGGGGGCCTAATGGCTACACCTTC

J gene: TRBJ2-7
D gene: -
clone size: many
V gene: TRBV10-3
CDR3 protein: CAISEDSLEMRGSYEQYF
CDR3 DNA: TGTGCCATCAGTGAAGACTCGTTGGAAATGAGGGGATCTTACGAGCAGTACTTC

J gene: TRBJ1-1
D gene: -
clone size: -
V gene: TRBV7-8
CDR3 protein: CASSPAGRTEAFF
CDR3 DNA: TGTGCCAGCAGCCCCGCAGGCCGCACTGAAGCTTTCTTT

J gene: TRBJ1-1
D gene: -
clone size: -
V gene: TRBV6-1
CDR3 protein: CASTRQANTEAFF
CDR3 DNA: TGTGCCAGCACCAGACAGGCGAACACTGAAGCTTTCTTT

J gene: TRBJ1-1
D gene: -
clone size: -
V gene: TRBV29-1
CDR3 protein: CSVRSRGWAFF
CDR3 DNA: TGCAGCGTTCGCTCCCGGGGATGGGCTTTCTTT

J gene: TRBJ2-5
D gene: -
clone size: -
V gene: TRBV19
CDR3 protein: CASSMGTVETQYF
CDR3 DNA: TGTGCCAGTAGTATGGGCACCGTGGAGACCCAGTACTTC

J gene: TRBJ1-3
D gene: -
clone size: -
V gene: TRBV28
CDR3 protein: CASSAQGSGNTIYF
CDR3 DNA: TGTGCCAGCAGTGCGCAGGGGTCTGGAAACACCATATATTTT

J gene: TRBJ1-1
D gene: -
clone size: many
V gene: TRBV27
CDR3 protein: CASSFIGVAGPNTEAFF
CDR3 DNA: TGTGCCAGCAGTTTTATTGGAGTGGCAGGACCGAACACTGAAGCTTTCTTT

J gene: TRBJ2-3
D gene: -
clone size: many
V gene: TRBV11-2
CDR3 protein: CASSPSDGTSTDTQYF
CDR3 DNA: TGTGCCAGCAGCCCGTCGGACGGCACTAGCACAGATACGCAGTATTTT

J gene: TRBJ2-7
D gene: TRBD2
clone size: many
V gene: TRBV5-1
CDR3 protein: CASRKRDDTSYEQYF
CDR3 DNA: TGCGCCAGCAGGAAGCGGGACGACACCTCCTACGAGCAGTACTTC

J gene: TRBJ2-5
D gene: -
clone size: -
V gene: TRBV29-1
CDR3 protein: CSVERGAQETQHF
CDR3 DNA: TGCAGCGTTGAAAGGGGGGCGCAAGAGACCCAGCACTTC